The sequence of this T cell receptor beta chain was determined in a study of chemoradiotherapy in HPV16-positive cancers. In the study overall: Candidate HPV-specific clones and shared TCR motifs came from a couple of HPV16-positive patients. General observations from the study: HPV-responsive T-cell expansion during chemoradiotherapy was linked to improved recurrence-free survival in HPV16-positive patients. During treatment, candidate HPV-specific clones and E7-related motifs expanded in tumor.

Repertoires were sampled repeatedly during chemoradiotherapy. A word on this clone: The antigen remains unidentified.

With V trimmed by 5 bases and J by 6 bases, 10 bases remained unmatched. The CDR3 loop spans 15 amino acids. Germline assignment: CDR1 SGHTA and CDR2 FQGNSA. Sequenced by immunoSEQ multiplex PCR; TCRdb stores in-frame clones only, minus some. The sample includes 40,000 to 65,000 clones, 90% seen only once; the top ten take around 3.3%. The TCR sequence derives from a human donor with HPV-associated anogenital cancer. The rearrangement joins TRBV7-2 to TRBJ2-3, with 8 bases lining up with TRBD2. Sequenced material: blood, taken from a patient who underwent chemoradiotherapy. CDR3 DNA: TGTGCCAGCAGCCTGGTAGCGGGATCAGGTGATACGCAGTATTTT. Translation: CASSLVAGSGDTQYF.